This is a list of T cell receptor beta chains from one sample in a study of T cell repertoires in cytomegalovirus infection. TCRdb recomputed calls from the reads with MiXCR, one row per CDR3 protein. The sample records roughly 220,000 distinct CDR3 sequences, 38% being singletons. Their recognized antigens are unknown. The material sequenced was CD8+ T cells from cultured PBMCs, taken from culture after CMV antigen stimulation. The receptor set was obtained from a human donor in good health (CMV status not recorded). Some clones in this sample may be carry-over from other donors' samples. CDR3s include the opening cysteine and the closing phenylalanine or tryptophan. D genes are given only for firm matches. A clone size is listed for some rows: how often the clone was seen (once, few, many), or a class if it is expanded.

j_call: TRBJ2-5; v_call: TRBV7-9; clone_size: few; d_call: TRBD1; cdr3_nt: TGTGCCAGCAGTATCCCCGGGACAGACCAAGAGACCCAGTACTTC; cdr3_aa: CASSIPGTDQETQYF
j_call: TRBJ2-7; v_call: TRBV27; clone_size: NA; d_call: TRBD2; cdr3_nt: TGTGCCAGCAGCCGGGACTACCCCAACGAGCAGTACTTC; cdr3_aa: CASSRDYPNEQYF
j_call: TRBJ1-5; v_call: TRBV7-6; clone_size: NA; d_call: NA; cdr3_nt: TGTGCCAGCAGCTTAGGTTCAGGGTACAGCAATCAGCCCCAGCATTTT; cdr3_aa: CASSLGSGYSNQPQHF
j_call: TRBJ2-7; v_call: TRBV7-2; clone_size: NA; d_call: NA; cdr3_nt: TGTGCCAGCAGTCCCGACACGAACTACGAGCAGTACTTC; cdr3_aa: CASSPDTNYEQYF
j_call: TRBJ2-7; v_call: TRBV5-6; clone_size: NA; d_call: NA; cdr3_nt: TGTGCCAGCAGCTTGGATGGTAGCATCTACGAGCAGTACTTC; cdr3_aa: CASSLDGSIYEQYF
j_call: TRBJ2-7; v_call: TRBV6-1; clone_size: NA; d_call: NA; cdr3_nt: TGTGCCAGCAGACAGGGAATTTCCTACGAGCAGTACTTC; cdr3_aa: CASRQGISYEQYF
j_call: TRBJ2-3; v_call: TRBV27; clone_size: NA; d_call: TRBD2; cdr3_nt: TGTGCCAGCCAAATAGCGGGATGGAAAACAGATACGCAGTATTTT; cdr3_aa: CASQIAGWKTDTQYF
j_call: TRBJ1-4; v_call: TRBV15; clone_size: NA; d_call: NA; cdr3_nt: TGTGCCACCAGCACAAGGACGTTGTCTAATGAAAAACTGTTTTTT; cdr3_aa: CATSTRTLSNEKLFF
j_call: TRBJ2-7; v_call: TRBV5-1; clone_size: NA; d_call: NA; cdr3_nt: TGCGCCAGCAGCGGATTAAACGAGCAGTACTTC; cdr3_aa: CASSGLNEQYF
j_call: TRBJ2-3; v_call: TRBV7-6; clone_size: NA; d_call: NA; cdr3_nt: TGTGCCAGCAGCTTATCCCCGAACACAGATACGCAGTATTTT; cdr3_aa: CASSLSPNTDTQYF
j_call: TRBJ2-7; v_call: TRBV27; clone_size: NA; d_call: NA; cdr3_nt: TGTGCCAGCAGTCCTCTTCCCTCCGGCAGTTACGAGCAGTACTTC; cdr3_aa: CASSPLPSGSYEQYF